A selection of T cell receptor beta chains follows, all from one sample in a study of CD8 T cells in ankylosing spondylitis. TCRdb called the 5' RACE reads again in MiXCR, with one record for every CDR3 protein. The sample records 220,000 or so distinct CDR3 sequences, 18% being singletons. Input material: blood, either unsorted or a sorted T cell fraction (not recorded which). The source of these receptors is a male donor with ankylosing spondylitis. Both conserved end residues are part of each CDR3. A D gene is named only where the DNA matches it firmly. Clone size is given for some rows only: seen once, a few or many times, or a class if the clone is expanded.

cdr3_aa,cdr3_nt,clone_size,d_call,v_call,j_call
CASSPTPDRSYEQYF,TGTGCCAGCAGCCCCACACCCGACAGGTCCTACGAGCAGTACTTC,NA,NA,TRBV7-8,TRBJ2-7
CASSQSGASSYNEQFF,TGCGCCAGCAGCCAGAGCGGGGCCAGCTCCTACAATGAGCAGTTCTTC,few,TRBD2,TRBV4-1,TRBJ2-1
CASRSTGGTEAFF,TGCGCCAGCAGGTCAACAGGGGGGACTGAAGCTTTCTTT,once,TRBD1,TRBV4-1,TRBJ1-1
CASSPFTGPTDTQYF,TGTGCCAGCAGTCCTTTCACGGGGCCCACAGATACGCAGTATTTT,NA,NA,TRBV12-3/TRBV12-4,TRBJ2-3
CASSQTIDYNEQFF,TGTGCCAGCAGCCAGACCATAGACTACAATGAGCAGTTCTTC,few,NA,TRBV3-1,TRBJ2-1
CASSLLEDTEAFF,TGTGCCAGCAGTTTACTTGAGGACACTGAAGCTTTCTTT,few,NA,TRBV27,TRBJ1-1
CASSSSYGGLNYGYTF,TGTGCCAGCAGCTCGTCTTACGGGGGACTTAACTATGGCTACACCTTC,few,NA,TRBV7-8,TRBJ1-2
CASSSDRGRKSALYGYTF,TGTGCCAGCAGCTCGGACAGGGGGCGCAAATCAGCCCTCTATGGCTACACCTTC,NA,TRBD1,TRBV11-1,TRBJ1-2
CASSSLLAGDRHGELFF,TGTGCCAGCAGTTCCCTCCTAGCGGGAGATCGCCACGGGGAGCTGTTTTTT,NA,TRBD2,TRBV27,TRBJ2-2
CSVEGPGSENTEAFF,TGCAGCGTTGAAGGGCCCGGAAGCGAGAACACTGAAGCTTTCTTT,few,NA,TRBV29-1,TRBJ1-1
CATSDTGLEANEQFF,TGTGCCACCAGTGATACGGGACTAGAGGCTAATGAGCAGTTCTTC,few,TRBD2,TRBV24-1,TRBJ2-1
CASSFPGLAGPLESYNEQFF,TGTGCCAGCAGCTTCCCCGGACTAGCGGGGCCCTTGGAGTCCTACAATGAGCAGTTCTTC,few,TRBD2,TRBV11-1,TRBJ2-1
CASSGEGWQPQHF,TGTGCCAGTAGTGGGGAAGGATGGCAGCCCCAGCATTTT,NA,NA,TRBV19,TRBJ1-5
CASSLLVREKEKLFF,TGTGCCAGCAGTTTATTAGTCAGGGAAAAGGAAAAACTGTTTTTT,NA,NA,TRBV12-3/TRBV12-4,TRBJ1-4
CATHTGTAQGVGDYGYTF,TGTGCCACCCACACCGGGACGGCACAGGGTGTTGGGGACTATGGCTACACCTTC,few,NA,TRBV15,TRBJ1-2
CSVEGVSSYNEQFF,TGCAGCGTTGAAGGAGTGAGCTCCTACAATGAGCAGTTCTTC,many,NA,TRBV29-1,TRBJ2-1